This entry features one T cell receptor beta chain sequence. The sample comes from a study of blood T cell repertoires in COVID-19. On the study more broadly: Material from acute and convalescent COVID-19 was sourced from the United States, Italy and Spain. PBMCs, B-cell-depleted T cells, or T cells were the source of the cDNA or gDNA that made up the material.

Methods used by the authors: By means of reference gene primer amplification, nucleated cell counts were estimated. Method: immunoSEQ multiplex PCR; TCRdb's copy keeps in-frame clones and lacks some. From that table come the V and J calls and clone size; the DNA was used to work out D and trimming. The sample lists some 200,000 clones; under 90% were seen once. Sequencing was done on a sample of peripheral blood. The TCR originated in an elderly man with acute or convalescent COVID-19.

Here the CDR3 DNA reads TGTGCCACCAGCAGAGCCAGTCTCAATCAGCCCCAGCATTTT. Translation: CATSRASLNQPQHF. The gene calls are TRBV15 and TRBJ1-5; D not certain. The CDR3 is made up of 14 amino acids. CDR1 and CDR2 (germline): LNHNV, YYDKDF (reference sequence). V lost 1 base and J 3 bases, leaving 7 bases between the germline ends.